This T cell receptor (beta chain) derives from a study of blood T cells in healthy people across ages. The table lists this clonotype with a few counts. A J-beta primer mix and a sample-barcoded 5' primer were used in a second PCR of about 7 to 11 cycles. TCRdb re-called the 5' RACE reads with MiXCR, one entry per CDR3 protein. The top ten clones hold 13% of a sample with hundreds of thousands of distinct CDR3 sequences, roughly 34% of them seen once. This receptor was taken from a man aged 18 to 29 in good health. The sequenced material came from blood.

The CDR3 region has the DNA TGTGCCAGCAGCTCTCCCCGCGGGAGCTCCTACAATGAGCAGTTCTTC. Amino acids: CASSSPRGSSYNEQFF. The chain joins TRBV11-2 to TRBJ2-1, with TRBD2 matching 7 bases. Germline V gene sequence: CDR1 SGHAT, CDR2 FQNNGV. Trimming cost V 4 bases and J 0 bases; bases outside gene matches: 6. The CDR3 sequence is 16 residues long.